What follows are 8 T cell receptor beta chains derived from one specimen sequenced in a study of T cells in Graves' hyperthyroidism and ophthalmopathy. Amplified regions were TCR beta CDR3 sequences from RNA transcripts. An initial round of RT-PCR targeting the TCR CDR3 relied on the HTBI primer set. TCRdb processed the multiplex PCR reads anew with MiXCR; each CDR3 protein has one entry. This sample has about 410,000 distinct CDR3 sequences, with roughly 14% found just once. Sequencing was done on a sample of blood. These receptors were taken from a man aged 18 to 30 with Graves' ophthalmopathy.

This clonotype was counted at least ten times. The V gene is TRBV11-2, the J gene TRBJ2-2, with D possibly TRBD1 on 6 matching bases. The CDR3 consists of 16 residues. Germline-derived CDR1 and CDR2 are SGHAT and FQNNGV. V lost 2 bases, J lost 4 bases, and 14 bases lay in between. CDR3 nucleotides: TGTGCCAGCAGCTTACAACTCACAGGGTTCACCGGGGAGCTGTTTTTT. It codes for CASSLQLTGFTGELFF.

The chain links TRBV11-2 to TRBJ2-7; 11 bases map to TRBD2. In germline, CDR1 is SGHAT, CDR2 FQNNGV. The CDR3 length is 16 residues. After removal of 5 bases from V and 2 bases from J, the junction contained 8 bases not matched to a gene. CDR3 nucleotides: TGTGCCAGCAGCGTACAGGGACTAGCGGTTGCCTACGAGCAGTACTTC. Translating it yields CASSVQGLAVAYEQYF.

This clonotype was found many times. The V and J genes are TRBV25-1 and TRBJ1-1; D not certain. The V gene lost 2 bases and the J gene lost 4 bases, with 8 bases spanning the gap. The CDR3 runs 13 residues. In germline, CDR1 is MGHDK, CDR2 SYGVNS. The CDR3 sequence is CASSEPGSTEAFF. The CDR3 DNA sequence: TGTGCCAGCAGTGAACCGGGGAGCACTGAAGCTTTCTTT.

This clonotype occurred many times. The chain links TRBV7-2 to TRBJ1-4, with 7 bases fitting TRBD1. Germline CDR1 SGHTA, CDR2 FQGNSA. The CDR3 consists of 15 residues. The J segment lost 5 bases and the V segment lost 4 bases, leaving 7 bases of the junction unmatched. CDR3 protein: CASSSQGGSNEKLFF. CDR3 bases: TGTGCCAGCAGCTCCCAGGGGGGCTCGAATGAAAAACTGTTTTTT.

This clonotype was recorded only once. At one end the junction does not follow the germline gene, possibly because of a read error. J is TRBJ2-2 and V is TRBV6-1; a possible D gene is TRBD2 (7 bases). This CDR3 is 16 amino acids long. Germline V gene sequence: CDR1 MNHNS, CDR2 SASEGT. The CDR3 loop reads CASTLWGGRNTRELFF. CDR3 nucleotide sequence: TGTGCCAGCACCCTGTGGGGGGGCCGAAACACCAGGGAGCTGTTTTTT.

This CDR3 is CASSREALAKNIQYF. The CDR3 DNA sequence: TGTGCCAGCAGTCGGGAGGCACTAGCCAAAAACATTCAGTACTTC. The rearrangement links TRBV6-7 to TRBJ2-4; the match to TRBD2 covers 7 bases. TRBV6-7 is reported as an ORF; its role is uncertain. The CDR3 has 15 residues. V shed 5 bases, J shed 0 bases, and the junction held 4 bases outside the gene matches.

This clonotype was seen ten or more times. The rearrangement links TRBV11-2 to TRBJ2-7; D unclear. Germline lookup yields CDR1 SGHAT and CDR2 FQNNGV. Trimming took 0 bases from V and 5 from J, leaving 5 bases between them. This CDR3 is built from 12 residues. CDR3 nucleotide sequence: TGTGCCAGCAGCTTAGATATCCACGAGCAGTACTTC. It is translated as CASSLDIHEQYF.

The chain joins TRBV4-1 to TRBJ1-5; 9 nucleotides agree with TRBD1. With V trimmed by 1 base and J by 4 bases, 8 bases remained unmatched. The CDR3 covers 17 residues. Per the germline V gene, CDR1 is MGHRA and CDR2 is YSYEKL. CDR3 sequence: CASSQGYTGGPNQPQHF. DNA for the CDR3: TGCGCCAGCAGCCAAGGTTACACAGGGGGCCCGAATCAGCCCCAGCATTTT.